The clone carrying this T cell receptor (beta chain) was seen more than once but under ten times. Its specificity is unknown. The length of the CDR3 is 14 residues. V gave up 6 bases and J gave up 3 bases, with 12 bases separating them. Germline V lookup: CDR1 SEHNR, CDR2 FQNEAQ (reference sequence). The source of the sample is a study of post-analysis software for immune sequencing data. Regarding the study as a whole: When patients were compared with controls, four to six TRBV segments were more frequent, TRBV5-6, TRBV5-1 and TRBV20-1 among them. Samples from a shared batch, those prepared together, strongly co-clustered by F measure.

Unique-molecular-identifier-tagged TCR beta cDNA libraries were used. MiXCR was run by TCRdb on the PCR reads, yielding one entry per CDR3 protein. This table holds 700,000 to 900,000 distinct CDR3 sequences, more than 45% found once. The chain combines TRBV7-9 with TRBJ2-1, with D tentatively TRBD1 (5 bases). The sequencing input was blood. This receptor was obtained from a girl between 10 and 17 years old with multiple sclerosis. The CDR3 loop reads CASSQGPYYNEQFF. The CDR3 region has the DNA TGTGCCAGCAGTCAGGGTCCGTACTACAATGAGCAGTTCTTC. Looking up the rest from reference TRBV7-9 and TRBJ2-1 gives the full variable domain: DTGVSQNPRHKITKRGQNVTFRCDPISEHNRLYWYRQTLGQGPEFLTYFQNEAQLEKSRLLSDRFSAERPKGSFSTLEIQRTEQGDSAMYLCASSQGPYYNEQFFGPGTRLTVL.